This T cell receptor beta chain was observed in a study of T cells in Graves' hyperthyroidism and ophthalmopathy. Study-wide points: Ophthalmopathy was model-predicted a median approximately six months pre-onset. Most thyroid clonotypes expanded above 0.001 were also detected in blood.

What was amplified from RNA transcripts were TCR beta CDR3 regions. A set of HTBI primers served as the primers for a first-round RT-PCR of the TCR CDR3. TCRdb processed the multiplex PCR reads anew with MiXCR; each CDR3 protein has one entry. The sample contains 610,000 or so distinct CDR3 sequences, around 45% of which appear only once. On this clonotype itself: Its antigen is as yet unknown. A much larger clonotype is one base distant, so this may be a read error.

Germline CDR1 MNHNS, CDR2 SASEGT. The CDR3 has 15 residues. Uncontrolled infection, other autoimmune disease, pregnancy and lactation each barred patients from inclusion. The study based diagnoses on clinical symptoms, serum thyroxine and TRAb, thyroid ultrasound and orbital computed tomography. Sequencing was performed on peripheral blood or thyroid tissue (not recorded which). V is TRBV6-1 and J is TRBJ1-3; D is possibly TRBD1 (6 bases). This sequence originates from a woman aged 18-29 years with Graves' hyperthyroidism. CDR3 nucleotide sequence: TGTGCCAGCAGGAACGGGGACAACTCTGGAAACGCCATATATTTT. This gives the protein CASRNGDNSGNAIYF.